The T cell receptor (beta chain) described here comes from a study of beta chain features in type 1 diabetes. Study-wide findings and caveats: Patients with Type 1 diabetes showed moderately but significantly shorter TCRB CDR3s in all four CD4+ subsets.

Many counts were recorded for this clone. The antigen is unknown. Since all of the isolated RNA was reverse transcribed, expressed TCRB transcripts were what got sequenced. The data were produced by immunoSEQ multiplex PCR, yet TCRdb's version contains in-frame clones alone and is incomplete. The sample includes roughly 150,000 clones, around 7.8% of them seen just once. This sequence originates from a woman aged 40-49 years with type 1 diabetes. The sample comprised central memory CD4+ T cells from blood.

The CDR3 DNA reads TGTGCCCGCAGGGGGGCAATCTCTGGGGCCAACGTCCTGACTTTC. Translated: CARRGAISGANVLTF. The rearrangement uses TRBV30 and TRBJ2-6, with D possibly matching TRBD1 (7 bases). Trimming stripped 8 bases from V and 0 bases from J, with 14 bases between. Per germline, CDR1 GTSNPN and CDR2 SVGIG (reference sequence). The CDR3 covers 15 residues.